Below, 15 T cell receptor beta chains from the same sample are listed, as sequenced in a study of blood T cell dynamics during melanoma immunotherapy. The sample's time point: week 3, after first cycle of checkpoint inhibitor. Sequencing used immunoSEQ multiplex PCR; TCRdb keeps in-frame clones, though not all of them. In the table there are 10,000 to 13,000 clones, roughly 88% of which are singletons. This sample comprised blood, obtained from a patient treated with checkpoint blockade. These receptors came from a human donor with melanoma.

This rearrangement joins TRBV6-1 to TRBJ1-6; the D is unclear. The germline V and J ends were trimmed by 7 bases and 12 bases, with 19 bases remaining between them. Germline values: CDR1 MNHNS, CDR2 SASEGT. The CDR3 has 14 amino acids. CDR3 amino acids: CASMAERAKGPLHF. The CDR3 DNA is TGTGCCAGCATGGCGGAGAGGGCGAAGGGACCCCTCCACTTT.

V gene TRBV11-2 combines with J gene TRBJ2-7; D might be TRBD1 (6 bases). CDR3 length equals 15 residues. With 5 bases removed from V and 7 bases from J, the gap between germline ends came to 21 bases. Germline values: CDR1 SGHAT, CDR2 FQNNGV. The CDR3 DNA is TGTGCCAGCAGCCTCCGGCAGGGGCCCACGGAGGAGCAGTACTTC. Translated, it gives CASSLRQGPTEEQYF.

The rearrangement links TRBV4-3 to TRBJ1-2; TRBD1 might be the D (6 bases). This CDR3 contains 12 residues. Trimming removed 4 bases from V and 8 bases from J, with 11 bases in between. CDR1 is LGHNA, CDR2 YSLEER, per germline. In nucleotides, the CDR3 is TGCGCCAGCAGCCGAAACAGGGACGGCTACACCTTC. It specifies CASSRNRDGYTF.

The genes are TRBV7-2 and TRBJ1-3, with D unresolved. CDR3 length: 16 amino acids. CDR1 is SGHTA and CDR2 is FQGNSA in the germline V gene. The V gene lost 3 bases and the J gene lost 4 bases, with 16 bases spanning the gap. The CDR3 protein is CASSFPRRAGGNTIYF. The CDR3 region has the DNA TGTGCCAGCAGCTTCCCCCGGAGGGCCGGCGGAAACACCATATATTTT.

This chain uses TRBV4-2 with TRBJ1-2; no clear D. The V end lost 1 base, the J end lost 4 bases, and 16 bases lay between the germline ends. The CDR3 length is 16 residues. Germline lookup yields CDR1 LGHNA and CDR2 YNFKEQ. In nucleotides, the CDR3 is TGTGCCAGCAGCCAAGCCGCTGCTAGTAGTCTCTATGGCTACACCTTC. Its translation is CASSQAAASSLYGYTF.

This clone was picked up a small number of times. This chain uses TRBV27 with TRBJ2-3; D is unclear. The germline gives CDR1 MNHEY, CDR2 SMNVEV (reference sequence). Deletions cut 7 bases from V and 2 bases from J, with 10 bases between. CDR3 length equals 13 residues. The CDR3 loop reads CASTPWNTDTQYF. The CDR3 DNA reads TGTGCCAGCACCCCCTGGAACACAGATACGCAGTATTTT.

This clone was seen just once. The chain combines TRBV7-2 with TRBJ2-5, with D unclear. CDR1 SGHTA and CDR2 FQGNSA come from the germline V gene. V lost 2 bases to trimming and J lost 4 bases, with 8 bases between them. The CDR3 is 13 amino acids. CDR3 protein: CASSLYMAETQYF. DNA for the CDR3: TGTGCCAGCAGCTTATACATGGCAGAGACCCAGTACTTC.

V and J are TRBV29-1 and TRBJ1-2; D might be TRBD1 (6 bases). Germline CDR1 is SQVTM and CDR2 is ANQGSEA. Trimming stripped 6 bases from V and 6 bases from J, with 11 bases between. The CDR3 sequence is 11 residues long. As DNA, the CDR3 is TGCAGCGTGGGACGGGACAATGGCTACACCTTC. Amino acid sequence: CSVGRDNGYTF. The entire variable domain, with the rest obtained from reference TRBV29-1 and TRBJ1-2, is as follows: SAVISQKPSRDICQRGTSLTIQCQVDSQVTMMFWYRQQPGQSLTLIATANQGSEATYESGFVIDKFPISRPNLTFSTLTVSNMSPEDSSIYLCSVGRDNGYTFGSGTRLTVV.

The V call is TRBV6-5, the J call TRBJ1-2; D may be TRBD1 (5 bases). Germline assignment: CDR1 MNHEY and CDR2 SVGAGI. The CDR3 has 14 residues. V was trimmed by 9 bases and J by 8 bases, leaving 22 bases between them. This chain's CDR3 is CASTRISGAIGYTF. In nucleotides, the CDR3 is TGTGCCAGTACTCGGATTAGCGGGGCCATCGGCTACACCTTC.

Here the CDR3 DNA reads TGTGCCAGCAGCCCTTCGGGCCTTAGGGAGACCCAGTACTTC. It codes for CASSPSGLRETQYF. The chain has TRBV7-6 and TRBJ2-5, with D unresolved. CDR1 is SGHVS and CDR2 is FNYEAQ in the germline V gene. Trimming shortened V by 5 bases and J by 5 bases, and 15 bases separated the two germline ends. CDR3 size: 14 residues.

Here the CDR3 DNA reads TGCGCCAGCAGCCGGACAGGGAAACCCTCGGGTGGCTACACCTTC. This sequence encodes CASSRTGKPSGGYTF. The chain joins TRBV4-3 to TRBJ1-2; TRBD1 matches 8 bases. The CDR3 totals 15 residues. Germline CDR1 is LGHNA and CDR2 is YSLEER. Germline trimming cut 4 bases from V and 7 bases from J; bases unmatched to any gene: 11.

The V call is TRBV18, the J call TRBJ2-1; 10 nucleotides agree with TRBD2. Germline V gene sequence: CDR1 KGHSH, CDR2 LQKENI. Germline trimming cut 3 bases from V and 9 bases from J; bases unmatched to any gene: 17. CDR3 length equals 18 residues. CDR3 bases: TGTGCCAGCTCACCGCTCTGGACCCCCAGCGGGGGGGCGGGTGAGCAGTTCTTC. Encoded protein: CASSPLWTPSGGAGEQFF. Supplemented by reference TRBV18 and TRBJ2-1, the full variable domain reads NAGVMQNPRHLVRRRGQEARLRCSPMKGHSHVYWYRQLPEEGLKFMVYLQKENIIDESGMPKERFSAEFPKEGPSILRIQQVVRGDSAAYFCASSPLWTPSGGAGEQFFGPGTRLTVL.

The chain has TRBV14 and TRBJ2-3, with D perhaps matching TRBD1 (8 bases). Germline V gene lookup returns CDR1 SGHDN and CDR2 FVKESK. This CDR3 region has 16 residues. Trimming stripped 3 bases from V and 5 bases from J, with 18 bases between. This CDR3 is CASSHLAGGGGDTQYF. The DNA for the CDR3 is TGTGCCAGCAGCCATCTCGCAGGGGGCGGGGGAGATACGCAGTATTTT.

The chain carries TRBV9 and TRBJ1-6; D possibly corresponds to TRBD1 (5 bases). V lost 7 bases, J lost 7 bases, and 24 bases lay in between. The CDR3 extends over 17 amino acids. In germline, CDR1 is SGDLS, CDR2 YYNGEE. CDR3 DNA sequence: TGTGCCAGCGCTAAAGGGGAGGAAACGTACGGGAATTCACCCCTCCACTTT. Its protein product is CASAKGEETYGNSPLHF.

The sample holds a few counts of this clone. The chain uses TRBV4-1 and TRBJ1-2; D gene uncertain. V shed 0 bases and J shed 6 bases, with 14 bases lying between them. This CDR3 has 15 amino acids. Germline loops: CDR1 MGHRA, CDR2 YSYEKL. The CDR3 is CASSQETTRGHGYTF. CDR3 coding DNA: TGCGCCAGCAGCCAAGAGACCACCCGCGGCCATGGCTACACCTTC.